These T cell receptor beta chains were read from a single sample in a study of cytomegalovirus exposure and HLA in healthy donors. Libraries were prepared by immunoSEQ multiplex PCR; TCRdb keeps only in-frame clonotypes and omits some of them. The sample holds some 150,000 clones, about 80% seen once. The sample was PBMCs. These receptor sequences come from a woman aged 45-60 years in good health and CMV-seronegative. Each CDR3 is given with its conserved first and last residue. Fields, in order: V gene, D gene, clone size, J gene, CDR3 protein, CDR3 DNA. The D gene is left open where the match is weak. Rows may omit the clone size; those that give it use once, few, many or a size class.

v_gene: TRBV2
d_gene: NA
abundance: NA
j_gene: TRBJ1-4
CDR3aa: CASSGEGQGKGKLFF
CDR3nt: TGTGCCAGCAGTGGCGAAGGGCAGGGGAAGGGAAAACTGTTTTTT

v_gene: TRBV5-4
d_gene: TRBD1
abundance: NA
j_gene: TRBJ2-1
CDR3aa: CASSADRGNYNEQFF
CDR3nt: TGTGCCAGCAGCGCGGACAGGGGGAACTACAATGAGCAGTTCTTC

v_gene: TRBV5-4
d_gene: NA
abundance: NA
j_gene: TRBJ1-5
CDR3aa: CALDGDSNQPQHF
CDR3nt: TGTGCCCTCGACGGAGACAGCAATCAGCCCCAGCATTTT

v_gene: TRBV18
d_gene: TRBD2
abundance: NA
j_gene: TRBJ2-1
CDR3aa: CASSRLASGYNEQFF
CDR3nt: TGTGCCAGCTCACGTCTGGCTAGCGGCTACAATGAGCAGTTCTTC

v_gene: TRBV5-6
d_gene: TRBD1
abundance: NA
j_gene: TRBJ2-7
CDR3aa: CASSFGQGLSYEQYF
CDR3nt: TGTGCCAGCAGCTTTGGACAGGGTCTCTCCTACGAGCAGTACTTC

v_gene: TRBV12-5
d_gene: NA
abundance: few
j_gene: TRBJ1-1
CDR3aa: CASGLWGSTEAFF
CDR3nt: TGTGCTAGTGGTTTGTGGGGCTCCACTGAAGCTTTCTTT

v_gene: TRBV27
d_gene: TRBD1
abundance: few
j_gene: TRBJ1-2
CDR3aa: CASSLQGGYGYTF
CDR3nt: TGTGCCAGCAGTCTCCAGGGGGGCTATGGCTACACCTTC

v_gene: TRBV5-1
d_gene: NA
abundance: few
j_gene: TRBJ1-6
CDR3aa: CASSLGRGNSPLHF
CDR3nt: TGCGCCAGCAGCTTGGGACGGGGAAATTCACCCCTCCACTTT

v_gene: TRBV5-4
d_gene: NA
abundance: NA
j_gene: TRBJ2-5
CDR3aa: CASSSFSGFSETQYF
CDR3nt: TGTGCCAGCAGCTCCTTCTCAGGGTTCTCAGAGACCCAGTACTTC

v_gene: TRBV5-1
d_gene: NA
abundance: NA
j_gene: TRBJ2-3
CDR3aa: CASSLSTDTQYF
CDR3nt: TGCGCCAGCAGCCTGTCTACAGATACGCAGTATTTT

v_gene: TRBV5-1
d_gene: NA
abundance: few
j_gene: TRBJ2-7
CDR3aa: CASSTQQGGYEQYF
CDR3nt: TGCGCCAGCAGTACCCAACAAGGGGGATACGAGCAGTACTTC